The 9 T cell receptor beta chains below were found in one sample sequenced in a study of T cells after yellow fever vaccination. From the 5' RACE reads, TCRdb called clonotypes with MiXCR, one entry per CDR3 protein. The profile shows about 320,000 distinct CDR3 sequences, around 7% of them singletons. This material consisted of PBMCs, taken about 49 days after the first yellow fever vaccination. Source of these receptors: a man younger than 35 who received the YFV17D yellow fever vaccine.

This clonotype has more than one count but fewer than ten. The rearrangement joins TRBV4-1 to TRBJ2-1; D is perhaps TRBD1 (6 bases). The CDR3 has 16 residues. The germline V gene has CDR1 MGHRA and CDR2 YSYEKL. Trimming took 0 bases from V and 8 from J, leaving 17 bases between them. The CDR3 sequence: CASSQDYRQGIDEQFF. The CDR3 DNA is TGCGCCAGCAGCCAAGATTATCGGCAGGGGATCGATGAGCAGTTCTTC.

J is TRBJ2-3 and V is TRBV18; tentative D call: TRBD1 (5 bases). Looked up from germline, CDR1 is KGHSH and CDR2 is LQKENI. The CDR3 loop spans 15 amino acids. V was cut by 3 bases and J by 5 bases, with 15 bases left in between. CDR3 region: CASSPLRPGRDTQYF. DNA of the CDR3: TGTGCCAGCTCACCTCTACGCCCAGGGCGAGATACGCAGTATTTT. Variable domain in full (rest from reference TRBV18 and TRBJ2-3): NAGVMQNPRHLVRRRGQEARLRCSPMKGHSHVYWYRQLPEEGLKFMVYLQKENIIDESGMPKERFSAEFPKEGPSILRIQQVVRGDSAAYFCASSPLRPGRDTQYFGPGTRLTVL.

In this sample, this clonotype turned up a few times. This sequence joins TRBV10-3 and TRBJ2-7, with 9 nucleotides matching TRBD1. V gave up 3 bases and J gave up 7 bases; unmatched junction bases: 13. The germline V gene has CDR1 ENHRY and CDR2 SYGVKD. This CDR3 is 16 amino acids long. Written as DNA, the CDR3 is TGTGCCATCAGTGACAAAGCCGGGACAGGGTCAGGGGAGCAGTACTTC. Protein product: CAISDKAGTGSGEQYF.

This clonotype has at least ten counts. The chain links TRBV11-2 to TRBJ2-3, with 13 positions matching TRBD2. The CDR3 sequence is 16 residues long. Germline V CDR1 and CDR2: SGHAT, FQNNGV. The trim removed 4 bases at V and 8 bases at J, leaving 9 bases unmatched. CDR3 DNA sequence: TGTGCCAGCAGCTCGCGGGGACTAGCGGGGTCGGGTACGCAGTATTTT. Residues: CASSSRGLAGSGTQYF.

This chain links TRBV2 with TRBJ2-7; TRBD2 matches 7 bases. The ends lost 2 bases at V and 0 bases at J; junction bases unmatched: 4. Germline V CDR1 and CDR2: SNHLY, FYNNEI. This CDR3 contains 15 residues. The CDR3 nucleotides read TGTGCCAGCAGTGAATGGGGGGGGAGCTCCTACGAGCAGTACTTC. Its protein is CASSEWGGSSYEQYF.

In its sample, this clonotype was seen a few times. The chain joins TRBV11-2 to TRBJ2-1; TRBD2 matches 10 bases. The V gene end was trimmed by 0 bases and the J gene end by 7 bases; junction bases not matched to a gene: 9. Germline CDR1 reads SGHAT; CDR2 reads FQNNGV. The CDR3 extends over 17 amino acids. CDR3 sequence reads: CASSLERPAGGRNEQFF. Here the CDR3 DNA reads TGTGCCAGCAGCTTAGAACGGCCAGCGGGGGGGAGGAATGAGCAGTTCTTC.

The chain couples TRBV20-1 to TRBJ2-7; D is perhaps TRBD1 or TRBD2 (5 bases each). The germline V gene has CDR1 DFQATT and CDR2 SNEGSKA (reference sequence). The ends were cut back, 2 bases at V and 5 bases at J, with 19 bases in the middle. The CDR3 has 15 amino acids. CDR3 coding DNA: TGCAGTGCTAGACCCTTCGGGGCAACGCACCACGAGCAGTACTTC. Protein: CSARPFGATHHEQYF.

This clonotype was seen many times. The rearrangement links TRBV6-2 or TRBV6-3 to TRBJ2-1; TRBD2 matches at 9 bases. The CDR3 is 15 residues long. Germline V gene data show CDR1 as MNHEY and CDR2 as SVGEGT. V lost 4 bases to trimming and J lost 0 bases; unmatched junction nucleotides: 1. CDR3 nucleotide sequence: TGTGCCAGCAGTTTGACTAGCGGCTCCTACAATGAGCAGTTCTTC. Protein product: CASSLTSGSYNEQFF.

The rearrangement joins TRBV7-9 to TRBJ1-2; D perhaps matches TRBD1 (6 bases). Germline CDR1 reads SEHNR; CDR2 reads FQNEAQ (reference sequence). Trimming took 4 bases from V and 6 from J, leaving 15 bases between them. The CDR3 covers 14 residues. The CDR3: CASSSGQSGNGYTF. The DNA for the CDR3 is TGTGCCAGCAGCTCGGGACAATCGGGCAATGGCTACACCTTC. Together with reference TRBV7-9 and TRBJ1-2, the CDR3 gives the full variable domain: DTGVSQNPRHKITKRGQNVTFRCDPISEHNRLYWYRQTLGQGPEFLTYFQNEAQLEKSRLLSDRFSAERPKGSFSTLEIQRTEQGDSAMYLCASSSGQSGNGYTFGSGTRLTVV.